One sample yielded the 9 T cell receptor beta chains listed below, sequenced in a study of human T cells and chemical hapten exposure. TCRdb itself ran the RACE reads through MiXCR, one entry per CDR3 protein. Counted here are approximately 80,000 distinct CDR3 sequences, about 11% occurring once; the ten biggest clones make up roughly 4.2%. The time point is: patch test 1, 2 weeks after DPC sensitization. Treatment here: therapeutic diphenylcyclopropenone sensitization with weekly scalp DPC. The input for sequencing was whole blood, taken in connection with sensitization to the hapten diphenylcyclopropenone (DPC). The receptors here all came from a woman in her forties or fifties with alopecia areata. Some clones in this sample may be carry-over from other donors' samples.

The CDR3 region has the DNA TGTGCCATCAGTGGCGAGACTCCCGGGGTCACCGGGGAGCTGTTTTTT. It yields the protein CAISGETPGVTGELFF. The V gene is TRBV10-3, the J gene TRBJ2-2; a possible D gene is TRBD2 (5 bases). CDR3 length equals 16 residues. Deletions cut 4 bases from V and 4 bases from J, with 16 bases between. Germline lookup yields CDR1 ENHRY and CDR2 SYGVKD.

This clonotype was recorded at least ten times. This chain connects TRBV11-2 to TRBJ1-6; no clear D. In germline, CDR1 is SGHAT, CDR2 FQNNGV. The CDR3 is 17 residues long. Trimming took off 5 bases at V and 6 bases at J, with 20 bases between the two ends. This CDR3 reads CASSGVLRTGRNSPLHF. DNA of the CDR3: TGTGCCAGCAGCGGCGTCCTCAGGACGGGCCGTAATTCACCCCTCCACTTT.

This clonotype was recorded at least ten times. The chain combines TRBV2 with TRBJ1-4; 8 nucleotides align to TRBD1. Germline V gene data show CDR1 as SNHLY and CDR2 as FYNNEI. The CDR3 has 14 residues. With V trimmed by 7 bases and J by 0 bases, 1 base remained unmatched. The CDR3 here is CASKQGATNEKLFF. In nucleotides, the CDR3 is TGTGCCAGCAAACAGGGGGCAACTAATGAAAAACTGTTTTTT.

This clonotype was seen repeatedly, ten times or more. The CDR3 spells CASSQELVSGVTGELFF. The DNA for the CDR3 is TGCGCCAGCAGCCAAGAATTGGTTAGCGGTGTCACCGGGGAGCTGTTTTTT. The V call is TRBV4-3, the J call TRBJ2-2; TRBD2 is a possible D gene (6 bases). The CDR3 is made up of 17 amino acids. The germline V and J ends were trimmed by 0 bases and 4 bases, with 15 bases remaining between them. Germline V gives CDR1 LGHNA, CDR2 YSLEER.

This clonotype appeared many times. J is TRBJ2-2 and V is TRBV27; perhaps TRBD1 as D (5 bases). With 6 bases removed from V and 4 bases from J, the gap between germline ends came to 9 bases. CDR3 length: 13 amino acids. Germline loops: CDR1 MNHEY, CDR2 SMNVEV (reference sequence). The CDR3 DNA follows: TGTGCCAGCAGCAGGGTATTCACCGGGGAGCTGTTTTTT. This codes for CASSRVFTGELFF.

Many counts were recorded for this clonotype. This sequence joins TRBV14 and TRBJ2-2; TRBD2 matches at 13 bases. With 6 bases clipped from V and 6 bases from J, the junction kept 4 bases outside the gene matches. This CDR3 has 15 amino acids. Germline assignment: CDR1 SGHDN and CDR2 FVKESK. For the CDR3, the DNA is TGTGCCAGCAGTCGGACTAGCGGGAGTCCCGGGGAGCTGTTTTTT. This translates into CASSRTSGSPGELFF. Complete variable domain (other parts from reference TRBV14 and TRBJ2-2): EAGVTQFPSHSVIEKGQTVTLRCDPISGHDNLYWYRRVMGKEIKFLLHFVKESKQDESGMPNNRFLAERTGGTYSTLKVQPAELEDSGVYFCASSRTSGSPGELFFGEGSRLTVL.

This clonotype was detected only a few times. The rearrangement links TRBV7-9 to TRBJ2-7; D may match TRBD1 or TRBD2 (6 bases each). Germline V lookup: CDR1 SEHNR, CDR2 FQNEAQ (reference sequence). The CDR3 is 13 residues long. The V and J ends lost 1 base and 6 bases respectively, with 10 bases between them. The CDR3 region is CASSLGGASEQYF. The CDR3 DNA is TGTGCCAGCAGCTTAGGGGGGGCGTCCGAGCAGTACTTC.

The chain joins TRBV5-1 to TRBJ2-7; unclear D gene. V lost 4 bases and J lost 0, with 8 bases in between. Germline CDR1 is SGHRS and CDR2 is YFSETQ. This CDR3 contains 13 residues. The CDR3 DNA is TGCGCCAGCAGCCCGCGAATCTCCTACGAGCAGTACTTC. This encodes CASSPRISYEQYF.

The chain is built from TRBV6-1 and TRBJ1-5, with TRBD1 matching 8 bases. The J segment lost 3 bases and the V segment lost 6 bases, leaving 10 bases of the junction unmatched. This CDR3 contains 16 residues. Germline V gives CDR1 MNHNS, CDR2 SASEGT. CDR3 nucleotide sequence: TGTGCCAGCAGGGGCCTCGGGACAGGAGTCAATCAGCCCCAGCATTTT. The encoded protein is CASRGLGTGVNQPQHF.